This TCR beta chain was recorded in a study of shared clonotypes between healthy human individuals. Study findings and constraints: In this cohort, only blood was sampled, and tissue repertoires likely differ.

Each subset's genomic DNA was shared equally among a number of immunoSEQ plates. This table comes from immunoSEQ multiplex PCR, and its TCRdb copy is limited to in-frame clones, with some not included. This table has nearly 1,000,000 clones, over 60% appearing once. Germline loops: CDR1 KGHSH, CDR2 LQKENI. Trimming removed 3 bases at V and 6 bases at J, with 14 bases between. The CDR3 extends over 14 amino acids. This clone occurred a few times. What it binds is unknown. CD45RA-negative memory and CD45RA+ naive subsets were split from the CD4+ cells. The origin of this receptor is a man younger than 30 in good health. This chain uses TRBV18 with TRBJ1-2; TRBD1 is a possible D gene (5 bases). Sequencing was done on a sample of memory CD4+ T cells sorted from blood. The subset: CD45RA-negative fraction. CDR3 DNA: TGTGCCAGCTCACCGTCAGGGTTGGATGATGGCTACACCTTC. Translating gives CASSPSGLDDGYTF.